The 11 T cell receptor beta chains reported below all come from one sample, sequenced in a study of blood T cell repertoires in COVID-19. Produced via immunoSEQ multiplex PCR; TCRdb's table is partial and in-frame only. The sample lists 35,000 to 50,000 clones, just over 85% seen once, with more than 6.5% in the top ten. Sequencing used peripheral blood. These receptors were collected from a man in his sixties with active COVID-19.

The V and J genes are TRBV6-5 and TRBJ2-7; D is perhaps TRBD2 (6 bases). The V end lost 0 bases, the J end lost 0 bases, and 9 bases lay between the germline ends. Germline V gene data show CDR1 as MNHEY and CDR2 as SVGAGI. CDR3 length equals 15 residues. This CDR3 reads CASSYSAGSSYEQYF. The CDR3, as DNA: TGTGCCAGCAGTTACTCGGCGGGAAGCTCCTACGAGCAGTACTTC.

The CDR3 DNA sequence: TGTGCCAGTCGAGCCTCTAGCGGGAGCACAGATACGCAGTATTTT. Translated: CASRASSGSTDTQYF. The J gene is TRBJ2-3, the V gene TRBV2; 8 bases line up with TRBD2. Germline V CDR1 and CDR2: SNHLY, FYNNEI. The CDR3 contains 15 residues. Unmatched junction bases numbered 8, after V lost 9 bases and J lost 0 bases.

V usage is TRBV9 and J usage is TRBJ1-1, with D possibly TRBD1 on 5 matching bases. Per the germline V gene, CDR1 is SGDLS and CDR2 is YYNGEE. This CDR3 has 18 amino acids. The V end was cut by 2 bases, the J end by 0 bases, with 20 bases between. The CDR3 DNA reads as TGTGCCAGCAGCGTGGTCCGGGGGAAAACTGTCATGAACACTGAAGCTTTCTTT. Residues: CASSVVRGKTVMNTEAFF.

This clone was found once. In the same sample, other DNA sequences code for this CDR3. The chain uses TRBV9 and TRBJ2-3; 7 nucleotides line up with TRBD2. The CDR3 is 14 amino acids. From germline, CDR1 is SGDLS and CDR2 YYNGEE. V lost 5 bases to trimming and J lost 0 bases; unmatched junction nucleotides: 3. CDR3 sequence: CASRGGESTDTQYF. The CDR3, as DNA: TGTGCCAGCAGGGGAGGGGAAAGCACAGATACGCAGTATTTT. The variable domain in full, completed from reference TRBV9 and TRBJ2-3, reads DSGVTQTPKHLITATGQRVTLRCSPRSGDLSVYWYQQSLDQGLQFLIQYYNGEERAKGNILERFSAQQFPDLHSELNLSSLELGDSALYFCASRGGESTDTQYFGPGTRLTVL.

This clone was detected a few times. The rearrangement joins TRBV7-9 to TRBJ2-2, with TRBD2 matching over 9 bases. The length of the CDR3 is 15 residues. The J segment lost 4 bases and the V segment lost 5 bases, leaving 5 bases of the junction unmatched. Germline V CDR1 and CDR2: SEHNR, FQNEAQ (reference sequence). The CDR3 spells CASSHSGRGTGELFF. The CDR3 nucleotides read TGTGCCAGCAGCCATAGCGGGAGAGGCACCGGGGAGCTGTTTTTT.

The V and J genes are TRBV18 and TRBJ2-7, with 8 bases lining up with TRBD1. The length of the CDR3 is 13 residues. Germline values: CDR1 KGHSH, CDR2 LQKENI. V shed 5 bases, J shed 6 bases, and the junction held 6 bases outside the gene matches. The CDR3 sequence is CASSVLTGVEQYF. The CDR3 DNA reads as TGTGCCAGCTCAGTACTGACAGGGGTCGAGCAGTACTTC. The entire variable domain, with the rest obtained from reference TRBV18 and TRBJ2-7, is as follows: NAGVMQNPRHLVRRRGQEARLRCSPMKGHSHVYWYRQLPEEGLKFMVYLQKENIIDESGMPKERFSAEFPKEGPSILRIQQVVRGDSAAYFCASSVLTGVEQYFGPGTRLTVT.

This chain uses TRBV7-9 with TRBJ1-2; 9 nucleotides line up with TRBD1. Germline assignment: CDR1 SEHNR and CDR2 FQNEAQ (reference sequence). The V and J ends lost 2 bases and 9 bases, in that order; junction bases with no gene match: 13. This CDR3 region has 16 residues. As DNA, the CDR3 is TGTGCCAGCAGCTTATCCGGGACAGGGACATCAGAAAGCTACACCTTC. Its protein product is CASSLSGTGTSESYTF.

This clone appeared a single time. The CDR3: CASSQQDFGAVTEAFF. CDR3 DNA sequence: TGTGCCAGCAGCCAACAGGATTTTGGAGCGGTCACTGAAGCTTTCTTT. The chain employs TRBV4-2 and TRBJ1-1; D not resolved. Germline assignment: CDR1 LGHNA and CDR2 YNFKEQ. CDR3 length equals 16 residues. V was cut by 2 bases and J by 4 bases, with 17 bases left in between.

This clone has just one count. The chain carries TRBV10-3 and TRBJ1-1; a weak D match, TRBD1 (5 bases). Germline V gene sequence: CDR1 ENHRY, CDR2 SYGVKD. The CDR3 is made up of 13 amino acids. The ends were cut back, 7 bases at V and 4 bases at J, with 13 bases in the middle. The CDR3 reads CAIIPDTFTEAFF. The CDR3 DNA follows: TGTGCCATCATCCCGGACACTTTCACTGAAGCTTTCTTT.

This clone was observed a single time. This rearrangement joins TRBV18 to TRBJ2-2, with D unresolved. Trimming removed 5 bases from V and 0 bases from J, with 4 bases in between. Germline V gene data show CDR1 as KGHSH and CDR2 as LQKENI. This CDR3 comprises 13 residues. CDR3 sequence reads: CASSSTNTGELFF. CDR3 nucleotide sequence: TGTGCCAGCTCATCTACGAACACCGGGGAGCTGTTTTTT. Together with reference TRBV18 and TRBJ2-2, the CDR3 gives the full variable domain: NAGVMQNPRHLVRRRGQEARLRCSPMKGHSHVYWYRQLPEEGLKFMVYLQKENIIDESGMPKERFSAEFPKEGPSILRIQQVVRGDSAAYFCASSSTNTGELFFGEGSRLTVL.

The chain combines TRBV5-6 with TRBJ2-7; the match to TRBD2 covers 8 bases. V lost 5 bases and J lost 4; bases outside the gene matches: 11. The CDR3 length is 15 residues. CDR1 and CDR2 from the germline V gene are SGHDT and YYEEEE. CDR3 DNA sequence: TGTGCCAGCAGGGGGAGCGGGAGTATTCGGTACGAGCAGTACTTC. Amino acid sequence: CASRGSGSIRYEQYF.